These 28 T cell receptor beta chains came from one sample sequenced in a study of identical twins. One entry per CDR3 protein, called by TCRdb with MiXCR from the 5' RACE reads. The sample records some 690,000 distinct CDR3 sequences, over 20% being singletons. These data were also reused for a study on T cells expressing NK-cell markers.

The sequenced material came from PBMCs. Receptors originate from a woman under 30 in good health.

There are a few counts of this clonotype. The chain couples TRBV6-5 to TRBJ2-1; 8 nucleotides line up with TRBD2. The V gene end was trimmed by 0 bases and the J gene end by 3 bases; junction bases not matched to a gene: 4. Germline loops: CDR1 MNHEY, CDR2 SVGAGI. The CDR3 has 16 residues. CDR3 nucleotides: TGTGCCAGCAGTTACTCGAGCGGGAGTATCTACAATGAGCAGTTCTTC. Its protein product is CASSYSSGSIYNEQFF.

This clonotype was detected ten times or more. The V gene is TRBV10-3, the J gene TRBJ2-3, with D possibly TRBD1 on 7 matching bases. Germline V gene data show CDR1 as ENHRY and CDR2 as SYGVKD. Trimming pared 5 bases from V and 2 bases from J, leaving 14 bases between. CDR3 size: 15 residues. The CDR3 region has the DNA TGTGCCATCAGTACCAGACAGGGACTCACAGATACGCAGTATTTT. The encoded protein is CAISTRQGLTDTQYF.

There are many counts of this clonotype. The rearrangement uses TRBV12-3 or TRBV12-4 and TRBJ2-2; perhaps TRBD1 as D (5 bases). Trimming left V 6 bases short and J 3 bases short, with 14 bases between. This CDR3 comprises 15 residues. For the CDR3, the DNA is TGTGCCAGCAGCCGTGGACACCGCGACACCGGGGAGCTGTTTTTT. Its translation: CASSRGHRDTGELFF.

The chain recombines TRBV6-1 with TRBJ2-1; a possible D gene is TRBD2 (6 bases). Trimming removed 6 bases at V and 0 bases at J, with 15 bases between. This CDR3 is built from 16 residues. The germline V gene encodes CDR1 MNHNS and CDR2 SASEGT. The CDR3 loop reads CASSAGPASSYNEQFF. CDR3 DNA: TGTGCCAGCAGCGCGGGACCGGCGAGCTCCTACAATGAGCAGTTCTTC.

This clonotype was found many times. In DNA, the CDR3 is TGTGCCAGCAGTTTTGAGGGTTTAGAGCAGTACTTC. It specifies CASSFEGLEQYF. The chain is built from TRBV12-3 or TRBV12-4 and TRBJ2-7, with D tentatively TRBD2 (5 bases). This CDR3 has 12 residues. Trimming took 3 bases from V and 7 from J, leaving 10 bases between them.

This chain connects TRBV20-1 to TRBJ2-5, with 7 bases identical to TRBD1. From germline, CDR1 is DFQATT and CDR2 SNEGSKA (reference sequence). The ends lost 5 bases at V and 2 bases at J; junction bases unmatched: 14. The CDR3 extends over 16 amino acids. CDR3 in DNA: TGCAGTGCTGGGCCTGGTGGGGGCAGGGGGCAAGAGACCCAGTACTTC. It is translated as CSAGPGGGRGQETQYF.

This clonotype has a handful of counts. J is TRBJ2-4 and V is TRBV18, with D possibly being TRBD2 (5 bases). This CDR3 has 14 amino acids. Germline loops: CDR1 KGHSH, CDR2 LQKENI. V lost 0 bases to trimming and J lost 8 bases, with 11 bases between them. CDR3 DNA: TGTGCCAGCTCACCACCGGAGGTGAGAGACATTCAGTACTTC. It yields the protein CASSPPEVRDIQYF.

The gene calls are TRBV7-9 and TRBJ1-1; D is uncertain. V lost 10 bases, J lost 6 bases, and 15 bases lay in between. The germline CDR1 and CDR2 sequences are SEHNR and FQNEAQ (reference sequence). CDR3 length: 12 amino acids. The CDR3 nucleotides are TGTGCCAATTCGAGGGAAAGTTCTGAAGCTTTCTTT. This sequence encodes CANSRESSEAFF.

This chain joins TRBV9 and TRBJ2-7; 8 bases agree with TRBD1. The V and J ends lost 0 bases and 2 bases, in that order; junction bases with no gene match: 4. Germline V gives CDR1 SGDLS, CDR2 YYNGEE. The CDR3 covers 15 residues. This chain's CDR3 is CASSVAGQATYEQYF. CDR3 nucleotides: TGTGCCAGCAGCGTAGCGGGACAGGCGACCTACGAGCAGTACTTC.

This clonotype was recorded a few times. V and J are TRBV20-1 and TRBJ1-6; TRBD1 aligns across 9 bases. The CDR3 is 13 residues long. The V and J ends lost 5 bases and 7 bases, in that order; junction bases with no gene match: 3. The germline V gene encodes CDR1 DFQATT and CDR2 SNEGSKA (reference sequence). The CDR3, as DNA: TGCAGTGCTTCTGGACAGGGGAATTCACCCCTCCACTTT. It encodes CSASGQGNSPLHF.

The chain has TRBV7-3 and TRBJ2-1; D is possibly TRBD2 (5 bases). The V and J ends lost 5 bases and 6 bases respectively, with 14 bases between them. Germline assignment: CDR1 SGHTA and CDR2 FQGTGA. The CDR3 spans 14 residues. CDR3 region: CASSIEKTSNEQFF. The CDR3 bases are TGTGCCAGCAGCATAGAAAAAACTAGCAATGAGCAGTTCTTC.

This rearrangement joins TRBV20-1 to TRBJ1-1; possibly TRBD1 for D (6 bases). CDR1 is DFQATT and CDR2 is SNEGSKA in the germline V gene (reference sequence). V was pared by 2 bases and J by 1 base, with 17 bases between. CDR3 size: 16 residues. For the CDR3, the DNA is TGCAGTGCTAGACGGACAGCAATCGGTCCGAACACTGAAGCTTTCTTT. Translation: CSARRTAIGPNTEAFF.

The chain links TRBV7-9 to TRBJ2-5; the D is unclear. CDR1 and CDR2 from the germline V gene are SEHNR and FQNEAQ (reference sequence). V was trimmed by 10 bases and J by 2 bases, leaving 17 bases between them. This CDR3 region has 14 residues. The CDR3 nucleotides are TGTGCCATGGGCCCCCGGGCCACACAAGAGACCCAGTACTTC. It encodes CAMGPRATQETQYF.

The chain employs TRBV6-1 and TRBJ1-2; 8 bases fit TRBD1. In germline, CDR1 is MNHNS, CDR2 SASEGT. The CDR3 extends over 14 amino acids. V was clipped by 4 bases and J by 4 bases; unmatched bases: 5. The CDR3 loop is CASSATGGSYGYTF. CDR3 in DNA: TGTGCCAGCAGTGCTACAGGGGGATCCTATGGCTACACCTTC.

This rearrangement joins TRBV9 to TRBJ2-1, with a possible D match to TRBD1 (5 bases). V lost 5 bases and J lost 8, with 26 bases in between. CDR3 length: 17 residues. Germline V gene sequence: CDR1 SGDLS, CDR2 YYNGEE. CDR3 bases: TGTGCCAGCAGTCCGCCTCGCCAGGGCCCCTTTAGGGATGAGCAGTTCTTC. Protein product: CASSPPRQGPFRDEQFF.

The rearrangement links TRBV6-2 or TRBV6-3 to TRBJ2-1; 10 bases agree with TRBD1. Germline V gene sequence: CDR1 MNHEY, CDR2 SVGEGT. The CDR3 extends over 17 amino acids. Trimming cost V 10 bases and J 0 bases; bases outside gene matches: 12. CDR3 DNA sequence: TGTGCCACCTCAGGGACAGGGGCATCCAGCTCCTACAATGAGCAGTTCTTC. Translated: CATSGTGASSSYNEQFF.

This clonotype occurred a few times. The chain combines TRBV12-3 or TRBV12-4 with TRBJ1-2; no reliable D call. V was trimmed by 6 bases and J by 5 bases, leaving 13 bases between them. This CDR3 is built from 13 residues. CDR3 protein: CASSHSPRYGYTF. The CDR3 nucleotides are TGTGCCAGCAGCCACTCACCTAGATATGGCTACACCTTC.

This clonotype was counted ten times or more. This chain links TRBV9 with TRBJ2-7; D is undetermined. Deletions cut 4 bases from V and 2 bases from J, with 16 bases between. This CDR3 is 15 amino acids long. In germline, CDR1 is SGDLS, CDR2 YYNGEE. In nucleotides, the CDR3 is TGTGCCAGCAGCCCCTCGCCCGTTATGACCTACGAGCAGTACTTC. Protein sequence: CASSPSPVMTYEQYF.

The chain uses TRBV20-1 and TRBJ2-3; TRBD2 might be the D (5 bases). Trimming cost V 0 bases and J 4 bases, with 14 bases left between them. The CDR3 extends over 15 amino acids. Germline CDR1 reads DFQATT; CDR2 reads SNEGSKA (reference sequence). The CDR3 DNA sequence: TGCAGTGCTAGAGACCCCAGCGGCAGAGCAGATACGCAGTATTTT. Translated: CSARDPSGRADTQYF.

In this sample, this clonotype turned up a few times. The chain carries TRBV5-1 and TRBJ2-7; TRBD2 matches 8 bases. Germline CDR1 SGHRS, CDR2 YFSETQ. This CDR3 is 16 amino acids long. V was pared by 4 bases and J by 0 bases, with 9 bases of the junction left unmatched. DNA of the CDR3: TGCGCCAGCAGCCCCTCCTTTAGCGGGAACTCCTACGAGCAGTACTTC. As protein: CASSPSFSGNSYEQYF.

V is TRBV9 and J is TRBJ1-1; D remains ambiguous. This CDR3 region has 12 residues. CDR1 is SGDLS and CDR2 is YYNGEE in the germline V gene. Deletions cut 3 bases from V and 9 bases from J, with 12 bases between. The CDR3 DNA sequence: TGTGCCAGCAGCGGGATGGGGAGGAAAGCTTTCTTT. Translated, it gives CASSGMGRKAFF.

This clonotype was seen only a few times. The CDR3 DNA is TGCAGCGTTCCTCGGACTAGCGGGGCGGGGAATGAGCAGTTCTTC. Translating gives CSVPRTSGAGNEQFF. The rearrangement uses TRBV29-1 and TRBJ2-1, with 12 bases lining up with TRBD2. The germline V gene encodes CDR1 SQVTM and CDR2 ANQGSEA. The V segment lost 5 bases and the J segment 7 bases; nucleotides outside the gene matches: 9. The CDR3 runs to 15 residues.

This clonotype turned up a few times. The chain joins TRBV15 to TRBJ1-1, with 12 bases matching TRBD1. The J segment lost 4 bases and the V segment lost 4 bases, leaving 1 base of the junction unmatched. The CDR3 totals 14 residues. Germline V gives CDR1 LNHNV, CDR2 YYDKDF (reference sequence). CDR3 sequence (DNA): TGTGCCACCAGCACGGGACAGGGGGCCACTGAAGCTTTCTTT. Its protein product is CATSTGQGATEAFF.

This clonotype was picked up a small number of times. The V and J genes are TRBV5-1 and TRBJ1-1; D is undetermined. V lost 1 base, J lost 6 bases, and 13 bases lay in between. This CDR3 is built from 14 residues. The germline V gene has CDR1 SGHRS and CDR2 YFSETQ. CDR3 nucleotides: TGCGCCAGCAGCTTGTCCCCGAGCGTCCCTGAAGCTTTCTTT. Protein sequence: CASSLSPSVPEAFF. The variable domain in full, with the rest retrieved from reference TRBV5-1 and TRBJ1-1, is KAGVTQTPRYLIKTRGQQVTLSCSPISGHRSVSWYQQTPGQGLQFLFEYFSETQRNKGNFPGRFSGRQFSNSRSEMNVSTLELGDSALYLCASSLSPSVPEAFFGQGTRLTVV.

J is TRBJ2-7 and V is TRBV10-1; D not resolved. This CDR3 spans 15 amino acids. Trimming took off 2 bases at V and 4 bases at J, with 15 bases between the two ends. Germline V lookup: CDR1 WNHNN, CDR2 SYGVQD (reference sequence). This CDR3 is CASSEGRGWRYEQYF. CDR3 DNA: TGCGCCAGCAGTGAGGGGCGAGGTTGGAGATACGAGCAGTACTTC.

In its sample, this clonotype was seen a few times. The chain recombines TRBV6-1 with TRBJ2-2, with D possibly being TRBD1 (5 bases). The CDR3 covers 16 residues. The V end lost 5 bases, the J end lost 7 bases, and 20 bases lay between the germline ends. Germline CDR1 reads MNHNS; CDR2 reads SASEGT. CDR3 coding DNA: TGTGCCAGCAGTCCCAGGGTGCGGAGTACAGGCGGGGAGCTGTTTTTT. Amino acid sequence: CASSPRVRSTGGELFF.

The gene calls are TRBV7-9 and TRBJ2-1; 9 bases fit TRBD2. From germline, CDR1 is SEHNR and CDR2 FQNEAQ (reference sequence). The trim removed 4 bases at V and 6 bases at J, leaving 10 bases unmatched. The CDR3 extends over 16 amino acids. CDR3 loop: CASSSLGAGGGNEQFF. The CDR3 DNA sequence: TGTGCCAGCAGCTCCCTGGGAGCGGGAGGCGGCAATGAGCAGTTCTTC.

V and J are TRBV12-3 or TRBV12-4 and TRBJ2-3; perhaps TRBD2 as D (5 bases). Trimming shortened V by 6 bases and J by 2 bases, and 9 bases separated the two germline ends. The CDR3 contains 13 residues. CDR3 DNA: TGTGCCAGCAGGGGAGTCCTCACAGATACGCAGTATTTT. Translated: CASRGVLTDTQYF.